This is a list of T cell receptor beta chains from one sample in a study of cytomegalovirus exposure and HLA in healthy donors. Some clones are missing from TCRdb's copy, which holds only in-frame ones; the method was immunoSEQ multiplex PCR. The data show about 90,000 clones, about three quarters seen once. Sequencing was carried out using PBMCs. The receptors here all came from a woman aged 45-65 years in good health and CMV-seropositive. Both conserved end residues are part of each CDR3. The D gene is left open where the match is weak.

j_gene: TRBJ1-2
d_gene: TRBD1
v_gene: TRBV4-1
CDR3aa: CASRPQPGQGFGDDGYTF

j_gene: TRBJ2-5
d_gene: -
v_gene: TRBV11-2
CDR3aa: CASSFSRTLQETQYF

j_gene: TRBJ2-3
d_gene: -
v_gene: TRBV28
CDR3aa: CASSSWATDTQYF

j_gene: TRBJ1-4
d_gene: -
v_gene: TRBV4-2
CDR3aa: CASSQETRQGKLFF

j_gene: TRBJ2-3
d_gene: -
v_gene: TRBV6-4
CDR3aa: CASSGSGLPTDTQYF

j_gene: TRBJ2-7
d_gene: -
v_gene: TRBV6-1
CDR3aa: CASSETLGTLNEQYF

j_gene: TRBJ2-3
d_gene: -
v_gene: TRBV19
CDR3aa: CASSIIPGDTQYF

j_gene: TRBJ2-7
d_gene: TRBD1
v_gene: TRBV29-1
CDR3aa: CSVEEGTGALYEQYF

j_gene: TRBJ2-5
d_gene: -
v_gene: TRBV18
CDR3aa: CASSPVEAEETQYF

j_gene: TRBJ1-5
d_gene: -
v_gene: TRBV7-2
CDR3aa: CASSSPGIYSNQPQHF

j_gene: TRBJ1-1
d_gene: -
v_gene: TRBV19
CDR3aa: CASSALKGTEAFF

j_gene: TRBJ2-5
d_gene: -
v_gene: TRBV7-9
CDR3aa: CASSFGVQETQYF

j_gene: TRBJ2-2
d_gene: -
v_gene: TRBV27
CDR3aa: CASSLGGMNTGELFF

j_gene: TRBJ1-1
d_gene: -
v_gene: TRBV28
CDR3aa: CAIRDTRTFEAFF

j_gene: TRBJ2-5
d_gene: -
v_gene: TRBV9
CDR3aa: CASSLLHLAGETQYF

j_gene: TRBJ1-3
d_gene: -
v_gene: TRBV18
CDR3aa: CASSSTRARGTGNTIYF

j_gene: TRBJ1-2
d_gene: -
v_gene: TRBV9
CDR3aa: CASSAGLGGYTF

j_gene: -
d_gene: TRBD2
v_gene: TRBV15
CDR3aa: CATSDGLAGRGNEQYF

j_gene: TRBJ1-4
d_gene: -
v_gene: TRBV10-3
CDR3aa: CAITPGTNEKLFF

j_gene: TRBJ1-1
d_gene: TRBD1
v_gene: TRBV6-1
CDR3aa: CASKIGTGGGTEAFF

j_gene: TRBJ2-5
d_gene: TRBD1
v_gene: TRBV7-3
CDR3aa: CASSFTGGETQYF

j_gene: TRBJ2-1
d_gene: TRBD2
v_gene: TRBV30
CDR3aa: CAWSVGLAGSYNEQFF

j_gene: TRBJ2-1
d_gene: -
v_gene: TRBV19
CDR3aa: CASSSRSSYNEQFF

j_gene: TRBJ2-5
d_gene: -
v_gene: TRBV5-1
CDR3aa: CASSLGTRETQYF

j_gene: TRBJ1-1
d_gene: -
v_gene: TRBV2
CDR3aa: CARHAEAFF

j_gene: TRBJ1-2
d_gene: TRBD1
v_gene: TRBV2
CDR3aa: CASKRETGGYYGYTF

j_gene: TRBJ2-1
d_gene: -
v_gene: TRBV6-6
CDR3aa: CASSYSDGLREQFF

j_gene: TRBJ2-5
d_gene: TRBD1
v_gene: TRBV6-1
CDR3aa: CASTRSRGRGETQYF

j_gene: TRBJ2-2
d_gene: -
v_gene: TRBV7-9
CDR3aa: CASSLDSSYTGELFF